This T cell receptor (beta chain) was recovered during a study of CD8 T cell repertoires and HIV-1 epitope variants. About the research overall: The baseline condition was 1M T cells left uncultured.

Sequenced by immunoSEQ multiplex PCR; TCRdb stores in-frame clones only, minus some. The table lists fewer than 6,500 clones, about 69% of them singletons. Remarks on this clone: Its antigen is not known.

CDR1 is SGHRS, CDR2 YFSETQ, per germline. CDR3 length equals 20 residues. Germline trimming cut 0 bases from V and 3 bases from J; bases unmatched to any gene: 16. The rearrangement uses TRBV5-1 and TRBJ2-5; 11 positions agree with TRBD2. The TCR was taken from a male donor with HIV. The sample consisted of cultured CD8+ T cells derived from PBMCs. CDR3 in DNA: TGCGCCAGCAGCTTGGTCCCTAGCGGGGGGATGGGGGAAGAAAAAGAGACCCAGTACTTC. Protein sequence: CASSLVPSGGMGEEKETQYF. The variable domain in full, completed from reference TRBV5-1 and TRBJ2-5, reads KAGVTQTPRYLIKTRGQQVTLSCSPISGHRSVSWYQQTPGQGLQFLFEYFSETQRNKGNFPGRFSGRQFSNSRSEMNVSTLELGDSALYLCASSLVPSGGMGEEKETQYFGPGTRLLVL.